This entry lists 14 T cell receptor beta chains sequenced from one sample in a study of early T cells in non-severe SARS-CoV-2 infection. TCRdb used MiXCR to reprocess the 5' RACE reads, holding one entry per CDR3 protein. The repertoire consists of about 22,000 distinct CDR3 sequences, with 4% to 5.5% occurring once and the leading ten covering around 21%. Sequenced input: whole blood. The receptors were gathered from an adult who was a healthcare worker with PCR-confirmed SARS-CoV-2 infection or an uninfected control (not recorded which).

This clonotype came up a few times. The chain is built from TRBV6-2 or TRBV6-3 and TRBJ2-1; weak D call: TRBD2 (5 bases). Between the trimmed V and J ends, which lost 0 bases and 0 bases, there was a span of 15 bases. The germline V gene has CDR1 MNHEY and CDR2 SVGEGT. The CDR3 has 18 residues. The CDR3 region has the DNA TGTGCCAGCAGTTACTCGCTCGTGCTGGGAGACTCCTACAATGAGCAGTTCTTC. Its protein product is CASSYSLVLGDSYNEQFF.

This clonotype appeared many times. CDR3 protein: CSVVILVNTEAFF. CDR3 DNA: TGCAGCGTTGTGATCTTGGTGAACACTGAAGCTTTCTTT. The chain carries TRBV29-1 and TRBJ1-1; no reliable D call. V was cut by 4 bases and J by 0 bases, with 9 bases left in between. The CDR3 length is 13 residues. Germline-derived CDR1 and CDR2 are SQVTM and ANQGSEA.

This sequence joins TRBV7-2 and TRBJ1-4; perhaps TRBD1 as D (5 bases). The CDR3 spans 15 residues. The germline CDR1 and CDR2 sequences are SGHTA and FQGNSA. V was trimmed by 4 bases and J by 10 bases, leaving 19 bases between them. The CDR3: CASSYQADVRGKLFF. The CDR3 DNA is TGTGCCAGCAGCTACCAGGCGGACGTAAGGGGAAAACTGTTTTTT.

This clonotype was counted many times. The chain uses TRBV7-2 and TRBJ1-1; D uncertain. Trimming took 5 bases from V and 5 from J, leaving 18 bases between them. The CDR3 is made up of 15 amino acids. Germline V gene lookup returns CDR1 SGHTA and CDR2 FQGNSA. CDR3 amino acids: CASSPRRGLGTEAFF. CDR3 nucleotides: TGTGCCAGCAGCCCCCGTAGAGGGTTGGGTACTGAAGCTTTCTTT.

This clonotype was observed at least ten times. The V and J genes are TRBV2 and TRBJ1-5; weak D call: TRBD1 (6 bases). CDR3 length: 16 amino acids. The germline gives CDR1 SNHLY, CDR2 FYNNEI. The V end was cut by 2 bases, the J end by 4 bases, with 15 bases between. The CDR3 loop reads CASSEMFPGANQPQHF. The CDR3 region has the DNA TGTGCCAGCAGTGAAATGTTTCCGGGGGCGAATCAGCCCCAGCATTTT. Using reference TRBV2 and TRBJ1-5 for the parts outside the CDR3, the full variable domain is EPEVTQTPSHQVTQMGQEVILRCVPISNHLYFYWYRQILGQKVEFLVSFYNNEISEKSEIFDDQFSVERPDGSNFTLKIRSTKLEDSAMYFCASSEMFPGANQPQHFGDGTRLSIL.

This clonotype was seen repeatedly, ten times or more. V usage is TRBV29-1 and J usage is TRBJ1-3, with D uncertain. CDR3 length equals 11 residues. The germline gives CDR1 SQVTM, CDR2 ANQGSEA. Trimming took 7 bases from V and 0 from J, leaving 4 bases between them. CDR3 amino acids: CSGYSGNTIYF. The CDR3 DNA sequence: TGCAGCGGATACTCTGGAAACACCATATATTTT.

This clonotype was seen a handful of times. The genes are TRBV20-1 and TRBJ1-2, with TRBD1 identical over 7 bases. V was pared by 6 bases and J by 3 bases, with 7 bases of the junction left unmatched. This CDR3 comprises 13 residues. CDR1 and CDR2 from the germline V gene are DFQATT and SNEGSKA (reference sequence). Here the CDR3 DNA reads TGCAGTGCCCCTAGGGGGACAGACTATGGCTACACCTTC. Translating it yields CSAPRGTDYGYTF.

This sequence joins TRBV4-3 and TRBJ1-4, with D perhaps matching TRBD1 (5 bases). V lost 2 bases and J lost 7, with 20 bases in between. The CDR3 has 17 amino acids. Germline V CDR1 and CDR2: LGHNA, YSLEER. The CDR3 DNA follows: TGCGCCAGCAGCCAAAACCCCGGAATCGGGGGTGGTGAAAAACTGTTTTTT. Its protein is CASSQNPGIGGGEKLFF.

This clonotype has ten or more counts. The chain is built from TRBV12-3 or TRBV12-4 and TRBJ2-5; 9 bases are shared with TRBD1. V lost 4 bases to trimming and J lost 6 bases; unmatched junction nucleotides: 15. The CDR3 contains 17 residues. CDR3 nucleotide sequence: TGTGCCAGCAGTTCACCCTCTACGGACAGGGGTGAGAAGACCCAGTACTTC. Its protein is CASSSPSTDRGEKTQYF.

The chain uses TRBV20-1 and TRBJ2-1, with D uncertain. Germline V gives CDR1 DFQATT, CDR2 SNEGSKA (reference sequence). V was clipped by 7 bases and J by 2 bases, with 15 bases between them. The CDR3 has 14 amino acids. In nucleotides, the CDR3 is TGCAGTGTTACCCCACCGCAAACCTACAATGAGCAGTTCTTC. Protein sequence: CSVTPPQTYNEQFF.

The J gene is TRBJ2-1, the V gene TRBV18, with TRBD2 matching over 9 bases. The germline V gene encodes CDR1 KGHSH and CDR2 LQKENI. The CDR3 covers 15 residues. Germline trimming cut 0 bases from V and 6 bases from J; bases unmatched to any gene: 3. The CDR3 DNA sequence: TGTGCCAGCTCACCACCGGGACTAGCTTCCAATGAGCAGTTCTTC. Translating it yields CASSPPGLASNEQFF. Full variable domain (outside the CDR3, taken from reference TRBV18 and TRBJ2-1): NAGVMQNPRHLVRRRGQEARLRCSPMKGHSHVYWYRQLPEEGLKFMVYLQKENIIDESGMPKERFSAEFPKEGPSILRIQQVVRGDSAAYFCASSPPGLASNEQFFGPGTRLTVL.

This clonotype was seen repeatedly, ten times or more. The chain employs TRBV7-9 and TRBJ2-1, with D maybe TRBD2 (5 bases). The length of the CDR3 is 14 residues. V dropped 6 bases and J dropped 8 bases, with 17 bases sitting between them. Germline CDR1 and CDR2: SEHNR and FQNEAQ (reference sequence). CDR3 sequence: CASSLTSGRDEQFF. CDR3 bases: TGTGCCAGCAGTCTTACTAGTGGTAGAGATGAGCAGTTCTTC.

The table lists this clonotype with a few counts. The chain carries TRBV7-9 and TRBJ2-3, with D tentatively TRBD2 (6 bases). The CDR3 totals 18 residues. The germline V and J ends were trimmed by 6 bases and 4 bases, with 26 bases remaining between them. Per the germline V gene, CDR1 is SEHNR and CDR2 is FQNEAQ (reference sequence). CDR3 sequence reads: CASSGGSTEIGFSDTQYF. The CDR3, as DNA: TGTGCCAGCAGTGGAGGGTCAACAGAGATTGGTTTCTCAGATACGCAGTATTTT.

This clonotype was seen more than once but under ten times. J is TRBJ2-1 and V is TRBV7-9, with 10 bases identical to TRBD2. The CDR3 loop spans 14 amino acids. With V trimmed by 5 bases and J by 6 bases, 4 bases remained unmatched. Germline loops: CDR1 SEHNR, CDR2 FQNEAQ (reference sequence). The CDR3: CASSLGLAANEQFF. As DNA, the CDR3 is TGTGCCAGCAGCCTCGGACTAGCGGCCAATGAGCAGTTCTTC.